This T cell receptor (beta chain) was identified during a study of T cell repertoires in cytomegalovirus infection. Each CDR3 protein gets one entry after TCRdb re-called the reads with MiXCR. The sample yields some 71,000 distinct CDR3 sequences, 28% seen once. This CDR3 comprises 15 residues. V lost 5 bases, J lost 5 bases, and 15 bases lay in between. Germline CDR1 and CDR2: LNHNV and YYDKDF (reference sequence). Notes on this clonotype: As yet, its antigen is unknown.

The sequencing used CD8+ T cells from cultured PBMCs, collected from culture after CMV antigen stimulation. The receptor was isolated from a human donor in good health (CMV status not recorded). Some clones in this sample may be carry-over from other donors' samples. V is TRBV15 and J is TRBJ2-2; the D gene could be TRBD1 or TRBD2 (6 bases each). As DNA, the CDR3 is TGTGCCACCAGCGGGGGTGGGGGGCGTACCGGGGAGCTGTTTTTT. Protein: CATSGGGGRTGELFF.